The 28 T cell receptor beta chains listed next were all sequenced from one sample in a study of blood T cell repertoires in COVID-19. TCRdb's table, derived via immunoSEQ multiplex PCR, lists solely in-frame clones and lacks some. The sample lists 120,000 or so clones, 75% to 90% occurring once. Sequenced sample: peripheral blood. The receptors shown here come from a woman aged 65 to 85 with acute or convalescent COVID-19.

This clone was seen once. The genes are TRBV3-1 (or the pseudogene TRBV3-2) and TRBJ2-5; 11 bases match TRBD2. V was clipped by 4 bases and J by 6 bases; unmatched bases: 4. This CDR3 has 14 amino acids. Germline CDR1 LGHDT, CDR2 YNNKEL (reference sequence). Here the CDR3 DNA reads TGTGCCAGCAGCCTTAGCGGGGGGGGTAAGACCCAGTACTTC. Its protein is CASSLSGGGKTQYF.

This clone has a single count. CDR3 in amino acids: CALSGGHLNEQFF. In DNA form, the CDR3 reads TGTGCCTTGAGCGGGGGCCACCTCAATGAGCAGTTCTTC. This chain uses TRBV28 with TRBJ2-1; 8 bases line up with TRBD2. V trimming: 11 bases; J trimming: 6 bases; junction bases outside the gene matches: 9. This CDR3 region has 13 residues. Germline CDR1 and CDR2: MDHEN and SYDVKM.

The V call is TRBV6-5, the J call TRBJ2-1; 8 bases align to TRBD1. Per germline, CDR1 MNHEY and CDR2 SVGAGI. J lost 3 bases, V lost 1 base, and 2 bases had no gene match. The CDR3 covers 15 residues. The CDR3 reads CASSYLGTGYNEQFF. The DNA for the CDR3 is TGTGCCAGCAGTTACTTAGGGACAGGCTACAATGAGCAGTTCTTC.

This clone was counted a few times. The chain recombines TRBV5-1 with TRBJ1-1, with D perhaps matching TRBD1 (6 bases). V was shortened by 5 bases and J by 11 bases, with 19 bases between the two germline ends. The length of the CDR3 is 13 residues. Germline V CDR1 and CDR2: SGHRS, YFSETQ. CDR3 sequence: CASSHDRWPVAFF. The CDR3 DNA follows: TGCGCCAGCAGTCACGACAGGTGGCCTGTGGCTTTCTTT.

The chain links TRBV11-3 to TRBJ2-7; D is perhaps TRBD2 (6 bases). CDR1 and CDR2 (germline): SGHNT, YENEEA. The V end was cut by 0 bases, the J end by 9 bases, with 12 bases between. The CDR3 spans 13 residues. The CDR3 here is CASSLDLGGAQYF. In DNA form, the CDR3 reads TGTGCCAGCAGCTTAGATCTGGGGGGTGCGCAGTACTTC. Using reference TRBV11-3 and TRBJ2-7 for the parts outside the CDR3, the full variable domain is EAGVVQSPRYKIIEKKQPVAFWCNPISGHNTLYWYLQNLGQGPELLIRYENEEAVDDSQLPKDRFSAERLKGVDSTLKIQPAELGDSAVYLCASSLDLGGAQYFGPGTRLTVT.

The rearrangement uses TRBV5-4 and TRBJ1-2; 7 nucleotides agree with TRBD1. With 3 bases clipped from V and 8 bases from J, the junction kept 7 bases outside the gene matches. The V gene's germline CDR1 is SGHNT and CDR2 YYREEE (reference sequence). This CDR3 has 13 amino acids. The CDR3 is CASSWTGRRGYTF. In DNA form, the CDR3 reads TGTGCCAGCAGCTGGACAGGAAGAAGGGGCTACACCTTC.

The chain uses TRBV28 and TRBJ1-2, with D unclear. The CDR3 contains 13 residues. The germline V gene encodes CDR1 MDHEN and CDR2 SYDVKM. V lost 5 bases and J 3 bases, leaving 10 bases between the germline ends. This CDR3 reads CASSLDRHYGYTF. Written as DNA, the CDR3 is TGTGCCAGCAGTCTAGACCGGCACTATGGCTACACCTTC.

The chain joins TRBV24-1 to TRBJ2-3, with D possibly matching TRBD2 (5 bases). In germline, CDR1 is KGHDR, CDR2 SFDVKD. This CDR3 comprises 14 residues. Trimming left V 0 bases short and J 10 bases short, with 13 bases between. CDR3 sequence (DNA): TGTGCCACCAGTGATTTGCGTCTAGCTCGGGCGCAGTATTTT. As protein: CATSDLRLARAQYF.

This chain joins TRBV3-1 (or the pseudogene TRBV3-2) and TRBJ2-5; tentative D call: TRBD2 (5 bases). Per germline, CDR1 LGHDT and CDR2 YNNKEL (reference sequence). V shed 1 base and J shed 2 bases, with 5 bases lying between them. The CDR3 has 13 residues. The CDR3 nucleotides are TGTGCCAGCAGCCAAGGCGGGCAAGAGACCCAGTACTTC. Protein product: CASSQGGQETQYF.

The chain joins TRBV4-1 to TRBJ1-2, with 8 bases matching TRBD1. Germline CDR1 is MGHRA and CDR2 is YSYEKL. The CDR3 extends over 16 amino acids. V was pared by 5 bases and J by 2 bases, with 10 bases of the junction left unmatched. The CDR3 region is CASSNRGDGANYGYTF. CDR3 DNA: TGCGCCAGCAGCAACAGGGGGGACGGGGCCAACTATGGCTACACCTTC.

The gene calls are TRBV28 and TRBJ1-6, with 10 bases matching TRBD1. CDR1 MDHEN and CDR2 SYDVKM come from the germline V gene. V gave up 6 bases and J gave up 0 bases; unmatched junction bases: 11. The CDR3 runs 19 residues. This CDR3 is CASRLGTGAMGSYNSPLHF. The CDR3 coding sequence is TGTGCCAGCAGGTTAGGGACAGGGGCAATGGGCTCCTATAATTCACCCCTCCACTTT.

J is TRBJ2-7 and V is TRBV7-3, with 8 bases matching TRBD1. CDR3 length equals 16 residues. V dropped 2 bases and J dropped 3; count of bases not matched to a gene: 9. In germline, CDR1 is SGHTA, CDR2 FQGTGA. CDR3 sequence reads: CASSLFGGTGGYEQYF. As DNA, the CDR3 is TGTGCCAGCAGCTTATTCGGCGGGACAGGTGGCTACGAGCAGTACTTC.

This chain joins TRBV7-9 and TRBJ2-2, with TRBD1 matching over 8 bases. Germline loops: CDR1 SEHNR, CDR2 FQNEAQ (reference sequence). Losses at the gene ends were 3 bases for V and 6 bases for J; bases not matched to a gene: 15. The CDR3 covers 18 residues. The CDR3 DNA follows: TGTGCCAGCAGCTTTGGGTTTTCCAGGGGGCCATGGTCCGGGGAGCTGTTTTTT. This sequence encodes CASSFGFSRGPWSGELFF.

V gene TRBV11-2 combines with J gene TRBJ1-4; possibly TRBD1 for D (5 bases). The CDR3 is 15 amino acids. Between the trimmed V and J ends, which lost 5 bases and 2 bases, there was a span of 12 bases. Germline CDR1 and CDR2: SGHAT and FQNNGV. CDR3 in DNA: TGTGCCAGCAGCCCAGGAGGGGCGACTAATGAAAAACTGTTTTTT. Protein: CASSPGGATNEKLFF.

The CDR3 DNA is TGTGCCAGTAGTAAGCCGCGGACAGGGTCGGGTGGCACTAACTATGGCTACACCTTC. Its translation is CASSKPRTGSGGTNYGYTF. The chain joins TRBV19 to TRBJ1-2; 8 nucleotides line up with TRBD1. The CDR3 is made up of 19 amino acids. Germline lookup yields CDR1 LNHDA and CDR2 SQIVND (reference sequence). Trimming took 4 bases from V and 0 from J; bases not matched to a gene: 16.

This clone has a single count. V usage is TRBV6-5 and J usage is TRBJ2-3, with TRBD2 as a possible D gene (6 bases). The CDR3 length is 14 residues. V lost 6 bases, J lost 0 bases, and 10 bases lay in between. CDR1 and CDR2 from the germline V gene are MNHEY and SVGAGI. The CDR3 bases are TGTGCCAGCAGGACCGCGGGGAGCACAGATACGCAGTATTTT. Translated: CASRTAGSTDTQYF.

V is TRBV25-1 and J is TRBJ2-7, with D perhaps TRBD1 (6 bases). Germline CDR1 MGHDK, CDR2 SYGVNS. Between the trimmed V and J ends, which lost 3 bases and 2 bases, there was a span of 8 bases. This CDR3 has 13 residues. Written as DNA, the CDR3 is TGTGCCAGCAGTGATGGACAGACCTACGAGCAGTACTTC. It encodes CASSDGQTYEQYF.

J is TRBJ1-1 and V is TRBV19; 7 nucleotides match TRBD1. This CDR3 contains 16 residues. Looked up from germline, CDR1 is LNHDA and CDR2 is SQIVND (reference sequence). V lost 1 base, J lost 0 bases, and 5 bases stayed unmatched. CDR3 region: CASSIGRGFMNTEAFF. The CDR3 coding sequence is TGTGCCAGTAGTATAGGCAGGGGGTTCATGAACACTGAAGCTTTCTTT.

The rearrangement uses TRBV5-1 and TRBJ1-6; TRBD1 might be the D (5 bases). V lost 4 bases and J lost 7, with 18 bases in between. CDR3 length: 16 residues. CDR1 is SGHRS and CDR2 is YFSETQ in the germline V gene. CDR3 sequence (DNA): TGCGCCAGCAGCCCGACGGGGACTCAGAACAATTCACCCCTCCACTTT. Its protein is CASSPTGTQNNSPLHF.

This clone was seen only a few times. This chain's CDR3 is CASSLGLYNEQFF. As DNA, the CDR3 is TGTGCCAGCAGTCTAGGACTGTACAATGAGCAGTTCTTC. V gene TRBV12-3 or TRBV12-4 combines with J gene TRBJ2-1; D is perhaps TRBD2 (5 bases). The CDR3 consists of 13 residues. V was clipped by 5 bases and J by 4 bases, with 9 bases between them.

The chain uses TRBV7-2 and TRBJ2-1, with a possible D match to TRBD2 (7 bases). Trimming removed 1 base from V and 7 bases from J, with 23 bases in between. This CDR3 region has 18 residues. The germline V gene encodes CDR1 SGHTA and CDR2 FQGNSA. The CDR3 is CASSLESLGGTPTNEQFF. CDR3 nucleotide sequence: TGTGCCAGCAGCTTAGAGTCTTTGGGGGGGACACCTACTAATGAGCAGTTCTTC. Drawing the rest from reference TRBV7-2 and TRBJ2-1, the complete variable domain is GAGVSQSPSNKVTEKGKDVELRCDPISGHTALYWYRQSLGQGLEFLIYFQGNSAPDKSGLPSDRFSAERTGGSVSTLTIQRTQQEDSAVYLCASSLESLGGTPTNEQFFGPGTRLTVL.

The CDR3 DNA reads as TGTGCCAGCACTCGGGACTCCCCCAGCGAGCAGTACTTC. As protein: CASTRDSPSEQYF. The chain has TRBV25-1 and TRBJ2-7; perhaps TRBD2 as D (6 bases). The CDR3 is 13 residues long. Trimming cost V 7 bases and J 6 bases, with 16 bases left between them. Germline V lookup: CDR1 MGHDK, CDR2 SYGVNS.

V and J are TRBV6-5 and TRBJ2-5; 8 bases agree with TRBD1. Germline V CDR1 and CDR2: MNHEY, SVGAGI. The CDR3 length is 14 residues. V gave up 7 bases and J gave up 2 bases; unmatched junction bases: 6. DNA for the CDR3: TGTGCCAGCAAAATAGACAGGGGTCAAGAGACCCAGTACTTC. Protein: CASKIDRGQETQYF.

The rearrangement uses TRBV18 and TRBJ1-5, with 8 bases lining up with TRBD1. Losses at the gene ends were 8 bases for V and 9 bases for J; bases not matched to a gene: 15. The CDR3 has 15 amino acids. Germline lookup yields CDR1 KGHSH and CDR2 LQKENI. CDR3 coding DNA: TGTGCCAGCACCGAGACAGGGGCCAAAGGGGGGCCCCAGCATTTT. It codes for CASTETGAKGGPQHF. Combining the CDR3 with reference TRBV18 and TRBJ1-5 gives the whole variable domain NAGVMQNPRHLVRRRGQEARLRCSPMKGHSHVYWYRQLPEEGLKFMVYLQKENIIDESGMPKERFSAEFPKEGPSILRIQQVVRGDSAAYFCASTETGAKGGPQHFGDGTRLSIL.

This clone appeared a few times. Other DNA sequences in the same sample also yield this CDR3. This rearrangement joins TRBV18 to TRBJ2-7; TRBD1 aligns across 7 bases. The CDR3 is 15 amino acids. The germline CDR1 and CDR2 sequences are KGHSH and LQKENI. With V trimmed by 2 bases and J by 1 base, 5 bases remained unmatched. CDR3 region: CASSPNRGGSYEQYF. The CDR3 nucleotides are TGTGCCAGCTCACCAAACAGGGGCGGGTCCTACGAGCAGTACTTC.

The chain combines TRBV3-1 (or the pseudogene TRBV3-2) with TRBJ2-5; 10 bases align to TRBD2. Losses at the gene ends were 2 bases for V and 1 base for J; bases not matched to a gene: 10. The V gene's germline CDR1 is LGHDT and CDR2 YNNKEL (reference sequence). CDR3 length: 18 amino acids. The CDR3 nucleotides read TGTGCCAGCAGCCAAAGTAGTTTGAGCGGGGGGGTCCAAGAGACCCAGTACTTC. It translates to CASSQSSLSGGVQETQYF.

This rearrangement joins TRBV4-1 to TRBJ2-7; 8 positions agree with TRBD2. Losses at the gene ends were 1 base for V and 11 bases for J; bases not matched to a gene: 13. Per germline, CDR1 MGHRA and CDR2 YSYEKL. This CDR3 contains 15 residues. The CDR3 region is CASSQAPAGAAVKYF. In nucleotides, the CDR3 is TGCGCCAGCAGCCAAGCTCCAGCGGGGGCCGCCGTGAAGTACTTC.

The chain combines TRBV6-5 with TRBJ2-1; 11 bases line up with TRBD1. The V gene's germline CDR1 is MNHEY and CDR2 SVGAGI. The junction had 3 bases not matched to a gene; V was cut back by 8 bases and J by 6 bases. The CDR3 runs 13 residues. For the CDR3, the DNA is TGTGCCAGCGTAGGGACAGGGGGCAATGAGCAGTTCTTC. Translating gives CASVGTGGNEQFF.